This T cell receptor (beta chain) was found in a study of shared clonotypes between healthy human individuals. Turning to the study itself: Researchers drew samples from a couple of women and a few men aged 18 to 49.

Cells designated naive CD8 were CD45RO-negative and were positively selected for CCR7, with terminally differentiated effector memory CD45RA+ cells excluded. Trimming stripped 2 bases from V and 6 bases from J, with 20 bases between. The germline V gene encodes CDR1 MNHEY and CDR2 SMNVEV (reference sequence). This CDR3 region has 16 residues. Study observations and caveats: Naive subsets typically showed greater estimated richness than memory subsets.

The table lists this clone with a count of one. Its specificity is not known. The protocol was immunoSEQ multiplex PCR, while the TCRdb copy is restricted to in-frame clones and leaves out a portion. Of 1.5 million to 2.5 million clones in the sample, roughly 94% are singletons; the top ten hold 1.2%. The chain recombines TRBV27 with TRBJ2-7, with D possibly TRBD2 on 6 matching bases. Sequencing was done on a sample of naive CD8+ T cells sorted from blood. This TCR was recovered from a man younger than 30 in good health. The CDR3 DNA reads as TGTGCCAGCAGTTTAGGCGCCAGCGGGTCGAGAAGCGAGCAGTACTTC. Its translation: CASSLGASGSRSEQYF.